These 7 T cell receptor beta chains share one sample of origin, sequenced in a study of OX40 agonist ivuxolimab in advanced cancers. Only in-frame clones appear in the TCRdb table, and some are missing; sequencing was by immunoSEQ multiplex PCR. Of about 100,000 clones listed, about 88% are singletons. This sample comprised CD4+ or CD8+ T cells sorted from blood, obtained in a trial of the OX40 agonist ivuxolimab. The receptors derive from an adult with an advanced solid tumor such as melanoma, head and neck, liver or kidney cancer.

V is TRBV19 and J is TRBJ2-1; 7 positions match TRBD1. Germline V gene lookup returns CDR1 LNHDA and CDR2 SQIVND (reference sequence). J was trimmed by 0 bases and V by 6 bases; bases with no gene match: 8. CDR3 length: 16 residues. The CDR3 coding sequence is TGTGCCAGTAGCCACAGGGGAATGAGCTCCTACAATGAGCAGTTCTTC. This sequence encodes CASSHRGMSSYNEQFF.

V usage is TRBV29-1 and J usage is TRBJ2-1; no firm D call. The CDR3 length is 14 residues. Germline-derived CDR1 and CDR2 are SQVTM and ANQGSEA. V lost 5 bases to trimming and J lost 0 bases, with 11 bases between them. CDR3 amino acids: CSVKAMSSYNEQFF. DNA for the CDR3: TGCAGCGTTAAGGCAATGAGCTCCTACAATGAGCAGTTCTTC.

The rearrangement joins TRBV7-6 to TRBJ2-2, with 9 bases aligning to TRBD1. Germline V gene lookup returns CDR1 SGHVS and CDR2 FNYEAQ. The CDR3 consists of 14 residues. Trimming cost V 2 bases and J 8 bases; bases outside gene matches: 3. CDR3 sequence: CASSLTGGGGELFF. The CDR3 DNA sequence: TGTGCCAGCAGCTTAACAGGGGGCGGAGGGGAGCTGTTTTTT.

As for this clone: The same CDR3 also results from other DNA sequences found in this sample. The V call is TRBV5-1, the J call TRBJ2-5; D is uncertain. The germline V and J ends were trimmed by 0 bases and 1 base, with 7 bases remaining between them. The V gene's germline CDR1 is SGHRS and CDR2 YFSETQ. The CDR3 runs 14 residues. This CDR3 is CASSLAGIQETQYF. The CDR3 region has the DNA TGCGCCAGCAGCTTGGCTGGAATCCAAGAGACCCAGTACTTC.

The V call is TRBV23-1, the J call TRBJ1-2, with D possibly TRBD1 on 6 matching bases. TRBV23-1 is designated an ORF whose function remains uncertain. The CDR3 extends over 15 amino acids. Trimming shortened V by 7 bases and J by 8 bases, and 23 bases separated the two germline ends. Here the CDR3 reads CASKGGEAPRQGYTF. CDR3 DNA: TGCGCCAGCAAGGGGGGAGAGGCCCCCCGGCAAGGCTACACCTTC.

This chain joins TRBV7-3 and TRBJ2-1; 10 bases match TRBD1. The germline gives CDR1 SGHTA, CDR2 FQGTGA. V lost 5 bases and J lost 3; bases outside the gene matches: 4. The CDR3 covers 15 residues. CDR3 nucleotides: TGTGCCAGCAGCCCTCGGGACAGGGGCTACAATGAGCAGTTCTTC. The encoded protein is CASSPRDRGYNEQFF. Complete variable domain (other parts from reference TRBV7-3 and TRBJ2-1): GAGVSQTPSNKVTEKGKYVELRCDPISGHTALYWYRQSLGQGPEFLIYFQGTGAADDSGLPNDRFFAVRPEGSVSTLKIQRTERGDSAVYLCASSPRDRGYNEQFFGPGTRLTVL.

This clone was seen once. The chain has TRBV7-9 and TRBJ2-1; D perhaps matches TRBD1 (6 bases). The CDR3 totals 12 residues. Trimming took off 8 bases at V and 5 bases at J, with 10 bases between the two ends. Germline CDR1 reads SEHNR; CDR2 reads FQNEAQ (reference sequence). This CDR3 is CASGDTNNEQFF. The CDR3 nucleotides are TGTGCCAGCGGGGACACGAACAATGAGCAGTTCTTC. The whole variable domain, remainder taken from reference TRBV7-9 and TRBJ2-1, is DTGVSQNPRHKITKRGQNVTFRCDPISEHNRLYWYRQTLGQGPEFLTYFQNEAQLEKSRLLSDRFSAERPKGSFSTLEIQRTEQGDSAMYLCASGDTNNEQFFGPGTRLTVL.